The rows below give T cell receptor beta chains drawn from one sample of a study of blood T cells in healthy people across ages. TCRdb re-called the 5' RACE reads through MiXCR, storing one row per CDR3 protein. Of 1,800,000 or so distinct CDR3 sequences in the sample, about 39% were seen once. Sample: blood. These receptor sequences come from a human donor in good health. Each CDR3 is given with its conserved first and last residue. Clone size appears in some rows only: once, few, many, or a class for an expanded clone.

v_call	j_call	clone_size	cdr3_aa
TRBV27	TRBJ1-2	.	CASSFTRQEGYTF
TRBV11-2	TRBJ2-5	few	CASSSWVVGETQYF
TRBV12-3/TRBV12-4	TRBJ1-1	.	CASKRLSSGEAFF
TRBV27	TRBJ2-6	.	CASSTPGQSLSGANVLTF
TRBV7-3	TRBJ2-2	.	CASSLTGGTNTGERFF
TRBV20-1	.	.	CSARAIPLGEQYF
TRBV12-5	TRBJ1-1	.	CASGLEENTEAFF
TRBV11-2	TRBJ2-1	.	CASSFGRMKQFF
TRBV10-3	TRBJ1-2	few	CAISEEPSANYGYTF
TRBV5-1	TRBJ2-1	.	CASRKIAGEYNEQFF
TRBV10-3	TRBJ2-5	many	CAISEAETQYF
TRBV10-3	TRBJ2-3	few	CATGGSPGGPADTQYF
TRBV12-3/TRBV12-4	TRBJ2-3	.	CASSISEDTQYF
TRBV4-3	TRBJ2-6	few	CASSQAIGAGANVLTF
TRBV7-3	TRBJ2-2	few	CASSLEGRGFNTGELFF
TRBV28	TRBJ2-7	.	CASIMGGGLREQYF
TRBV5-1	TRBJ2-3	.	CASSLAPLDTQYF
TRBV29-1	TRBJ1-1	.	CSVEDRRGAILGTEAFF
TRBV7-9	TRBJ1-5	.	CASSLSLRDRLNQPQHF
TRBV28	TRBJ1-2	.	CASTSSGGGFYGYTF
TRBV12-3/TRBV12-4	TRBJ2-7	.	CASSFRVREQYF
TRBV5-1	TRBJ2-3	.	CASTHLGGNTDTQYF
TRBV7-3	TRBJ2-3	.	CASSLQPAPSTDTQYF
TRBV20-1	TRBJ1-6	.	CSAARDRGTLHF
TRBV7-3	TRBJ1-4	.	CASSQGHGEKLFF
TRBV12-3/TRBV12-4	TRBJ1-5	.	CASRVAGFSAQPQHF
TRBV6-2/TRBV6-3	TRBJ2-6	few	CASSPAGQVSGANVLTF
TRBV7-2	TRBJ2-5	.	CASGGQVQETQYF
TRBV7-9	.	few	CASSLAPGQGWETQYF
TRBV12-5	TRBJ2-5	few	CASGLADRTAVQEYF
TRBV6-5	TRBJ2-7	once	CASSYAAMSSYEQYF